A single T cell receptor beta chain is shown here with its context. PCR involved 60 Vbeta and 13 Jbeta primers. Some clones are missing from TCRdb's copy, which holds only in-frame ones; the method was immunoSEQ multiplex PCR. Here the sample spans around 130,000 clones, 77% being singletons. CDR3 length equals 16 residues. V was cut by 0 bases and J by 6 bases, with 17 bases left in between. Germline V lookup: CDR1 MGHRA, CDR2 YSYEKL. This sample stems from a study of cytomegalovirus exposure and HLA in healthy donors. The sample comprised PBMCs. The rearrangement uses TRBV4-1 and TRBJ1-2; D gene uncertain. This sequence originates from an older woman in good health and CMV-seronegative. CDR3 nucleotide sequence: TGCGCCAGCAGCCAAGATACCGTCTGGGTACGGGATGGCTACACCTTC. Its translation is CASSQDTVWVRDGYTF.